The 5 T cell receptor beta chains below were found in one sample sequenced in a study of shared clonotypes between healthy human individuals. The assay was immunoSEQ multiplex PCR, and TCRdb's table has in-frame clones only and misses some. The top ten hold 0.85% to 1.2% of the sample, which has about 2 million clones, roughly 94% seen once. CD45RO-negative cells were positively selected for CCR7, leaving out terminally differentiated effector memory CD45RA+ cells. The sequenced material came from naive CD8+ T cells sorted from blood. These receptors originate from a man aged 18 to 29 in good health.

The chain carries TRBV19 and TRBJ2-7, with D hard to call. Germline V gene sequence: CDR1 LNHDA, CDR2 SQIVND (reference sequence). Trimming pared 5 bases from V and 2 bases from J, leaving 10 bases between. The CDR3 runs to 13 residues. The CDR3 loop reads CASSVASPYEQYF. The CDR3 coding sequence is TGTGCCAGTAGTGTAGCCAGCCCCTACGAGCAGTACTTC. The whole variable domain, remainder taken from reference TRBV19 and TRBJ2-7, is DGGITQSPKYLFRKEGQNVTLSCEQNLNHDAMYWYRQDPGQGLRLIYYSQIVNDFQKGDIAEGYSVSREKKESFPLTVTSAQKNPTAFYLCASSVASPYEQYFGPGTRLTVT.

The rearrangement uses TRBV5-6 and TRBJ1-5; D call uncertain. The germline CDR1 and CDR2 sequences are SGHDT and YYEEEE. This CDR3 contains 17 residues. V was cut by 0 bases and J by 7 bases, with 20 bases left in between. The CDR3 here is CASSLGGMGIARQPQHF. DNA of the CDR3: TGTGCCAGCAGCTTGGGAGGGATGGGGATAGCAAGGCAGCCCCAGCATTTT. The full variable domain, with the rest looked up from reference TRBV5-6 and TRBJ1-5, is DAGVTQSPTHLIKTRGQQVTLRCSPKSGHDTVSWYQQALGQGPQFIFQYYEEEERQRGNFPDRFSGHQFPNYSSELNVNALLLGDSALYLCASSLGGMGIARQPQHFGDGTRLSIL.

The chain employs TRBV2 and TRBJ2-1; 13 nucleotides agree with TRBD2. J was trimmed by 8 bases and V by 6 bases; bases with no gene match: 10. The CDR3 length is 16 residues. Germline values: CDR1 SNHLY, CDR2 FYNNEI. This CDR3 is CASRIDPGLAGYEQFF. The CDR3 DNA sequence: TGTGCCAGCAGAATCGATCCGGGACTAGCGGGGTATGAGCAGTTCTTC.

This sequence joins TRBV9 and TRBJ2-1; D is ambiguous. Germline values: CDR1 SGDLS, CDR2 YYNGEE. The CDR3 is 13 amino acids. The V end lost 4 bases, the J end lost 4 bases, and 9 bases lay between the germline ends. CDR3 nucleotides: TGTGCCAGCAGCCCCCCTTCTTACAATGAGCAGTTCTTC. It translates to CASSPPSYNEQFF.

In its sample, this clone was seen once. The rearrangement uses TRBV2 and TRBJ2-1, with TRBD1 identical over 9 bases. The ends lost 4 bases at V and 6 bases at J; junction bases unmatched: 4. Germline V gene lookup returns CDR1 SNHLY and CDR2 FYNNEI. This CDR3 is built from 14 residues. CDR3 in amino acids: CASSVGQGGNEQFF. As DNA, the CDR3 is TGTGCCAGCAGTGTGGGACAGGGCGGCAATGAGCAGTTCTTC.